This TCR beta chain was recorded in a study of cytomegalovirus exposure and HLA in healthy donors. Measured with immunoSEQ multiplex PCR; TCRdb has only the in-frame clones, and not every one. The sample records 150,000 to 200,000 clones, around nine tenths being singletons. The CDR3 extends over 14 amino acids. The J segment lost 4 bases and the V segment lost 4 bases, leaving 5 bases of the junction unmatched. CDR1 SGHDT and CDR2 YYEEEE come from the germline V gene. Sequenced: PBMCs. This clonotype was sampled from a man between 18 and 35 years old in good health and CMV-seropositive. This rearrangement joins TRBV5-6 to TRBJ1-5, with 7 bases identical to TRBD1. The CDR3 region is CASSKTGANQPQHF. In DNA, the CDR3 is TGTGCCAGCAGCAAAACAGGGGCAAATCAGCCCCAGCATTTT.